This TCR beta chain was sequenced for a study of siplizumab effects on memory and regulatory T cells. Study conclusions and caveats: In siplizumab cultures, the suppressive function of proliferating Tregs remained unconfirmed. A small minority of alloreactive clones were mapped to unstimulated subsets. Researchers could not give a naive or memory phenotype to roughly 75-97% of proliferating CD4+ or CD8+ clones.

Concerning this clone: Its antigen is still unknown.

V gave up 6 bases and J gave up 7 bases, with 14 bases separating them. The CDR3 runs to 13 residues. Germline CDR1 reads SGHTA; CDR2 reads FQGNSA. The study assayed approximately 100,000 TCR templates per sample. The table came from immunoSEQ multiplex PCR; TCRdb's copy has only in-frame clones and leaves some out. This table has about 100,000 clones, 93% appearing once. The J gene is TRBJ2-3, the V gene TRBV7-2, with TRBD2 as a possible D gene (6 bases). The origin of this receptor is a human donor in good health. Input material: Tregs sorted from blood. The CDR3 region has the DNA TGTGCCAGCAGGCCGGTGGGGGGAAATACGCAGTATTTT. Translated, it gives CASRPVGGNTQYF.